Reported below is one T cell receptor (beta chain). Its antigen is still unknown. No clone much larger than this one lies a single base away; base qualities are absent. Systemically healthy Caucasian individuals from Russia, some 36 in total and aged about 6 to 95 years, were included as donors. Each donor gave about 10 milliliters of peripheral blood, drawn into EDTA-treated Vacutainer tubes. Ficoll-Paque density-gradient centrifugation was used to isolate PBMCs, with at least 7 million per sample. Trizol reagent was used to extract total RNA from the PBMCs, yielding at least 5.5 micrograms per sample. For every donor, an aliquot of PBMCs went through flow cytometry to measure the percentages of naive CD45RAhigh/CD27high T cells. From its cysteine to its phenylalanine, the CDR3 spans 16 amino acids. The only DNA kept is the CDR3, 48 bases in frame from the first base. V loses 5 bases at its end and J loses 6 bases; junction bases beyond the gene matches: 14. From the germline V gene, CDR1 is LGHNT and CDR2 is FRNRAP.

The entry originates in a study of blood T cells in healthy people across ages (dated by TCRdb to the mid-2010s). Study-wide context: In model experiments, template switching captured about one uniquely barcoded TCR beta cDNA molecule for every two T cells. To track age-related changes in TCR beta repertoire diversity, the study relied on deep sequencing normalized with unique cDNA molecular identifiers. The donors were split into four age groups: young (average 16 years), middle-aged (39), aged (approximately 59) and long-lived (approximately 80). To avoid experimental bias, donors of different ages were randomly spread across the sequencing lanes. The study analyzed two additional independent replicas of 1 million unique cDNA reads from the same blood draw for two donors, one aged 18 to 30 and one aged 80 or older. Overall results and qualifications from the work: The percentage of naive T cells measured by flow cytometry correlated strongly with observed TCR beta diversity. Bulk unsorted PBMC profiling prevented conclusive comparison of naive and antigen-experienced compartments. Estimates of total diversity based on one million sequenced T cells were regarded as lower bounds and as underestimates. Observed TCR beta diversity per million T cells fell roughly linearly with age, and a significant reduction was already apparent by age around 36. Because donor CMV infection status was unknown, age-related changes in expanded clonotypes were potentially confounded. Compared with the aged group, more naive CD4+ T cells, fewer expanded clones and increased TCR diversity were shown by the long-lived group, suggesting age selection.

The method was 5' RACE. For sequencing, an Illumina HiSeq 2500 was employed. The second PCR ran for about 6 to 12 cycles and used a J-beta primer mix along with a sample-barcoded 5' primer. A template-switch 5' adaptor carrying 12 random nucleotides introduced a unique molecular identifier onto each TCR beta cDNA molecule. At least 2.5 million CDR3-containing paired-end reads were obtained from each sample. First-strand cDNA synthesis was performed from all RNA using the Mint cDNA synthesis kit, with priming by a TRBC-specific oligonucleotide. After uracil-DNA glycosylase treatment, a first 18-cycle PCR used universal primers M1SS and BC2_uni_R on all cDNA. In the original analysis: For normalization, 1 million high-quality reads, each with a distinct molecular identifier, were randomly selected from each sample. Instead of being binned into consensus sequences, reads that shared molecular identifiers were thrown out. CDR3 identification, clonotype clustering and error correction used MiTCR with a Q25 quality threshold and the strictest error-elimination algorithm. A nonparametric unseen species model with Euler transformation was used to estimate a lower bound on total TCR beta diversity. TCRdb ran its own pipeline on the public reads, namely fastp trimming at Q25 and MiXCR clone calling, and kept in-frame beta chains. Rows with one shared CDR3 protein collapse into an entry with the most common genes and DNA. The V and J calls reflect TCRdb's pipeline rather than the authors' work. The sample yields some 700,000 distinct CDR3 sequences; 22% were counted once. 22% of the sample is held by the ten biggest clonotypes.

The source is a man aged 65 to 85 in good health. The chain is made from TRBV12-5 and TRBJ1-1; 8 nucleotides in the junction match TRBD1. The sequenced sample consisted of blood. The DNA is TGTGCTAGTGGTCGCCGCCGGGACAGGCGGAGCTCTGAAGCTTTCTTT. The encoded protein is CASGRRRDRRSSEAFF.